This T cell receptor beta chain was identified during a study of blood T cell repertoires in COVID-19. The wider study: Acute and convalescent COVID-19 specimens originated in the United States, Italy and Spain.

Clinical history reported by participants formed the basis on which cohorts were assigned. Under the authors' procedure: Estimated nucleated cell counts came from reference gene primer amplification. This table comes from immunoSEQ multiplex PCR, and its TCRdb copy is limited to in-frame clones, with some not included. V, J and clone size are taken as reported in that table, and D and trimming were inferred from the DNA itself. The table lists under 250,000 clones, approximately 80% of them singletons. The CDR3 extends over 14 amino acids. Germline V CDR1 and CDR2: MGHRA, YSYEKL. V gave up 1 base and J gave up 4 bases, with 7 bases separating them.

The J gene is TRBJ1-4, the V gene TRBV4-1, with D unclear. The sequenced sample consisted of PBMCs or T cells enriched from blood (not recorded which). The TCR sequence derives from a man aged 25-45 years with acute COVID-19. The CDR3 sequence: CASSQAFGNEKLFF. CDR3 sequence (DNA): TGCGCCAGCAGCCAAGCCTTCGGTAATGAAAAACTGTTTTTT.